The 9 T cell receptor beta chains listed next were all sequenced from one sample in a study of vaccination effects on CD4 cells after COVID-19. Repertoires were generated with immunoSEQ multiplex PCR, while TCRdb's copy carries only in-frame clones and drops some. The table has tens of thousands of clones, about two thirds seen once. Sequencing in the ViraFEST assay came after antigen-specific CD4+ T cells had been expanded with viral peptide pools, which were used to stimulate PBMC. After roughly ten days in culture, the CD4+ T cells were isolated. Previously uninfected by SARS-CoV-2, the vaccine recipients also showed negative nucleocapsid antibodies. Their cognate antigens are unknown. Sequenced material: CD4+ T cells from PBMCs cultured with HCoV-NL63 spike peptides, taken before COVID-19 vaccination. The source of these receptors is a human donor who received a COVID-19 vaccine.

This CDR3 is CATTFRDRSYNEQFF. The CDR3 nucleotides read TGTGCCACAACGTTCCGGGACAGGTCCTACAATGAGCAGTTCTTC. The chain combines TRBV28 with TRBJ2-1; 8 bases fit TRBD1. From germline, CDR1 is MDHEN and CDR2 SYDVKM. V dropped 10 bases and J dropped 1; count of bases not matched to a gene: 9. The CDR3 is 15 amino acids.

This clone was counted once. The chain is built from TRBV25-1 and TRBJ2-2; D is tentatively TRBD1 or TRBD2 (5 bases each). Germline V gene sequence: CDR1 MGHDK, CDR2 SYGVNS. V dropped 7 bases and J dropped 1 base, with 16 bases sitting between them. The length of the CDR3 is 16 residues. This CDR3 is CASKGPGPKNTGELFF. Here the CDR3 DNA reads TGTGCCAGCAAGGGACCGGGACCGAAGAACACCGGGGAGCTGTTTTTT.

Note on this clone: The junction shows a germline mismatch at one end, possibly a read error. The chain recombines TRBV10-1 with TRBJ2-7, with D possibly TRBD2 on 5 matching bases. This CDR3 spans 15 amino acids. The germline gives CDR1 WNHNN, CDR2 SYGVQD (reference sequence). The CDR3 bases are TGCGCCAGCAGTGAGTCGGTGAGCGGTGCCGTAGTGTTGAACTTC. Amino acid sequence: CASSESVSGAVVLNF.

CDR3 bases: TGTGCCAGCAGGAAGACAGAATTCTATGGCTACACCTTC. Protein sequence: CASRKTEFYGYTF. This sequence joins TRBV5-4 and TRBJ1-2; possible D gene TRBD1, 5 bases. This CDR3 region has 13 residues. The germline gives CDR1 SGHNT, CDR2 YYREEE (reference sequence). The V end lost 5 bases, the J end lost 4 bases, and 12 bases lay between the germline ends. Variable domain in full (rest from reference TRBV5-4 and TRBJ1-2): ETGVTQSPTHLIKTRGQQVTLRCSSQSGHNTVSWYQQALGQGPQFIFQYYREEENGRGNFPPRFSGLQFPNYSSELNVNALELDDSALYLCASRKTEFYGYTFGSGTRLTVV.

V is TRBV3-1 (or the pseudogene TRBV3-2) and J is TRBJ2-1, with a tentative D call TRBD2 (6 bases). Germline CDR1 is LGHDT and CDR2 is YNNKEL (reference sequence). Trimming left V 1 base short and J 4 bases short, with 14 bases between. The CDR3 loop spans 16 amino acids. The CDR3 loop reads CASSQAGAGRYNEQFF. DNA for the CDR3: TGTGCCAGCAGCCAAGCGGGTGCGGGACGGTACAATGAGCAGTTCTTC.

As DNA, the CDR3 is TGTGCCAAGGGTCCGGAAAACATTCAGTACTTC. As protein: CAKGPENIQYF. V is TRBV25-1 and J is TRBJ2-4; D uncertain. V was clipped by 10 bases and J by 5 bases, with 9 bases between them. The V gene's germline CDR1 is MGHDK and CDR2 SYGVNS. This CDR3 comprises 11 residues.

V usage is TRBV5-1 and J usage is TRBJ2-6; either TRBD1 or TRBD2 may supply D (6 bases each). Trimming took off 2 bases at V and 4 bases at J, with 10 bases between the two ends. CDR3 length: 15 residues. Germline values: CDR1 SGHRS, CDR2 YFSETQ. CDR3 coding DNA: TGCGCCAGCAGCTTAGGGGGGTCCGGGGCCAACGTCCTGACTTTC. This encodes CASSLGGSGANVLTF.

The chain is built from TRBV7-2 and TRBJ1-6; no clear D gene. The CDR3 spans 16 residues. From germline, CDR1 is SGHTA and CDR2 FQGNSA. The germline V and J ends were trimmed by 5 bases and 14 bases, with 25 bases remaining between them. The CDR3 region is CASSTRRTLSPSALHF. In nucleotides, the CDR3 is TGTGCCAGCAGCACACGACGGACTCTCTCCCCTTCGGCCCTCCACTTT. The variable domain in full, with the rest retrieved from reference TRBV7-2 and TRBJ1-6, is GAGVSQSPSNKVTEKGKDVELRCDPISGHTALYWYRQSLGQGLEFLIYFQGNSAPDKSGLPSDRFSAERTGGSVSTLTIQRTQQEDSAVYLCASSTRRTLSPSALHFGNGTRLTVT.

V is TRBV19 and J is TRBJ1-1, with D maybe TRBD1 (6 bases). This CDR3 contains 14 residues. The ends were cut back, 6 bases at V and 9 bases at J, with 20 bases in the middle. CDR1 is LNHDA, CDR2 SQIVND, per germline (reference sequence). The CDR3 sequence is CASRKDQGNGQAFF. In DNA form, the CDR3 reads TGTGCCAGTAGAAAGGACCAGGGGAACGGACAAGCTTTCTTT.